This is a list of T cell receptor beta chains from one sample in a study of blood T cell repertoires in COVID-19. TCRdb's table, derived via immunoSEQ multiplex PCR, lists solely in-frame clones and lacks some. The sample has approximately 150,000 clones; almost 80% are singletons. Sequenced material: peripheral blood. The receptors derive from a man aged 50 to 60 with active or convalescent COVID-19. Both conserved end residues are part of each CDR3. A D gene is named only where the DNA matches it firmly. Rows give clone size only sometimes, using once, few, many, or a class for an expanded clone.

clone_size,v_call,d_call,j_call,cdr3_aa,cdr3_nt
.,TRBV3-1/TRBV3-2,TRBD1,TRBJ2-7,CASTTGQGIEQYF,TGTGCCAGCACCACGGGACAGGGGATCGAGCAGTACTTC
.,TRBV13,.,TRBJ2-5,CASSFERQWETQYF,TGTGCCAGCAGCTTCGAGAGACAGTGGGAGACCCAGTACTTC
.,TRBV5-1,TRBD1,TRBJ1-2,CASSLEGGDYGYTF,TGCGCCAGCAGCTTGGAAGGGGGCGACTATGGCTACACCTTC
few,TRBV28,.,TRBJ2-1,CASSFVGMGLYEQFF,TGTGCCAGCAGTTTTGTGGGTATGGGGCTCTATGAGCAGTTCTTC
.,TRBV3-1/TRBV3-2,.,TRBJ2-2,CASSPIRGSTGELFF,TGTGCCAGCAGCCCGATACGCGGATCCACCGGGGAGCTGTTTTTT
.,TRBV9,TRBD1,TRBJ1-3,CASSEAGGTGFSGNTIYF,TGTGCCAGCAGCGAGGCAGGCGGGACAGGGTTCTCTGGAAACACCATATATTTT
.,TRBV2,TRBD2,TRBJ2-7,CASSRDREGYEQYF,TGTGCCAGCAGTCGGGACCGGGAGGGTTACGAGCAGTACTTC
.,TRBV6-5,.,TRBJ2-7,CASRPGLASSYEQYF,TGTGCCAGCAGACCTGGCCTAGCTAGCTCCTACGAGCAGTACTTC
.,TRBV9,.,TRBJ1-5,CASSVGESQPQHF,TGTGCCAGCAGCGTAGGCGAGAGCCAGCCCCAGCATTTT
.,TRBV6-5,.,TRBJ1-2,CASSYSGGLGYTF,TGTGCCAGCAGTTACTCGGGAGGGCTCGGCTACACCTTC
.,TRBV5-1,TRBD2,TRBJ2-3,CASSFSGSGTDTQYF,TGCGCCAGCAGCTTTAGCGGGAGCGGCACAGATACGCAGTATTTT
many,TRBV5-3,.,TRBJ1-4,CARSLNPPEATTNEKLFF,TGTGCCAGAAGCTTGAACCCCCCAGAGGCTACAACTAATGAAAAACTGTTTTTT
few,TRBV13,.,TRBJ2-1,CASSPDLAKNNEQFF,TGTGCCAGCAGCCCGGACTTAGCGAAGAACAATGAGCAGTTCTTC
.,TRBV29-1,TRBD1,TRBJ2-1,CSVDSDRGRMEQFF,TGCAGCGTTGATAGTGACAGGGGGCGGATGGAGCAGTTCTTC
.,TRBV5-6,.,TRBJ1-5,CASSLGGGRQPQHF,TGTGCCAGCAGCTTGGGGGGGGGCAGGCAGCCCCAGCATTTT
.,TRBV13,.,TRBJ1-1,CASSVQGNTEAFF,TGTGCCAGCAGCGTACAGGGGAACACTGAAGCTTTCTTT
.,TRBV2,TRBD1,TRBJ2-5,CASSDDRGRETQYF,TGTGCCAGCAGTGACGACAGGGGGAGGGAGACCCAGTACTTC
.,TRBV27,.,TRBJ2-5,CASRRGGGRETQYF,TGTGCCAGCAGACGCGGAGGGGGCCGAGAGACCCAGTACTTC
.,TRBV5-5,TRBD2,TRBJ2-5,CASSRGGEARETQYF,TGTGCCAGCAGCAGGGGAGGGGAGGCTCGGGAGACCCAGTACTTC
.,TRBV19,TRBD1,TRBJ2-7,CASGQAYEQYF,TGTGCCAGCGGACAGGCCTACGAGCAGTACTTC
few,TRBV11-1,TRBD2,TRBJ2-1,CASSLGTSGFYNEQFF,TGTGCCAGCAGCTTAGGGACTAGCGGGTTCTACAATGAGCAGTTCTTC
.,TRBV7-3,TRBD2,TRBJ2-1,CASSPRGTSGRDEQFF,TGTGCCAGCAGCCCCCGGGGGACTAGCGGGAGAGATGAGCAGTTCTTC
few,TRBV9,.,TRBJ2-7,CASSVGASSYEQYF,TGTGCCAGCAGCGTAGGGGCGTCCTCCTACGAGCAGTACTTC
.,TRBV7-8,.,TRBJ2-7,CASSLAGHYEQYF,TGTGCCAGCAGCTTAGCGGGCCACTACGAGCAGTACTTC
.,TRBV5-1,.,TRBJ1-2,CASSRDDSYGYTF,TGCGCCAGCTCCAGGGATGATAGCTATGGCTACACCTTC
.,TRBV4-1,TRBD1,TRBJ2-5,CASRKSRGQGEETQYF,TGCGCCAGCAGAAAAAGTCGGGGACAGGGGGAAGAGACCCAGTACTTC
.,TRBV7-2,TRBD2,TRBJ2-3,CASSLGIGLAGEDTQYF,TGTGCCAGCAGCTTAGGAATAGGACTAGCGGGAGAAGATACGCAGTATTTT
.,TRBV2,.,TRBJ2-7,CARSRENSTYEQYF,TGTGCCAGATCGAGAGAGAACAGCACCTACGAGCAGTACTTC
.,TRBV28,.,TRBJ2-3,CASSFQEGLGGTDTQYF,TGTGCCAGCAGTTTCCAGGAGGGATTAGGGGGCACAGATACGCAGTATTTT
.,TRBV27,.,TRBJ1-6,CASSFGDYNSPLHF,TGTGCCAGCAGTTTCGGGGATTATAATTCACCCCTCCACTTT
.,TRBV5-1,TRBD1,TRBJ1-2,CASSPGQGLGVYGYTF,TGCGCCAGCAGCCCGGGACAGGGGCTGGGGGTCTATGGCTACACCTTC
.,TRBV9,TRBD1,TRBJ2-5,CASSASTGVETQYF,TGTGCCAGCAGCGCATCGACAGGGGTTGAGACCCAGTACTTC
.,TRBV20-1,.,TRBJ1-3,CSASSDWAAGNTIYF,TGCAGTGCTAGTTCGGACTGGGCGGCTGGAAACACCATATATTTT
.,TRBV27,TRBD1,TRBJ1-1,CASSFLTLNDRGNTEAFF,TGTGCCAGCAGTTTCTTGACACTAAATGACAGGGGGAACACTGAAGCTTTCTTT
.,TRBV7-3,.,TRBJ1-1,CASSFSEGTEAFF,TGTGCCAGCAGCTTCTCCGAGGGCACTGAAGCTTTCTTT
.,TRBV3-1/TRBV3-2,.,TRBJ1-1,CASSQVRNTEAFF,TGTGCCAGCAGCCAAGTCAGGAACACTGAAGCTTTCTTT
once,TRBV30,.,TRBJ2-3,CAWEPAGRSTDTQYF,TGTGCCTGGGAGCCGGCGGGCAGATCGACAGATACGCAGTATTTT
few,TRBV6-1,TRBD1,TRBJ1-2,CASSEGPRQGPYGYTF,TGTGCCAGCAGTGAAGGTCCCCGACAGGGCCCTTATGGCTACACCTTC
.,TRBV5-1,.,TRBJ2-3,CASSLRRDWSAGDTQYF,TGCGCCAGCAGCTTGCGCCGGGACTGGTCTGCGGGAGATACGCAGTATTTT
.,TRBV20-1,TRBD2,TRBJ2-1,CSASGLAGGISYNEQFF,TGCAGTGCTAGTGGGCTAGCGGGAGGGATCTCCTACAATGAGCAGTTCTTC
.,TRBV5-1,.,TRBJ2-2,CASSLGGRLGLNTGELFF,TGCGCCAGCAGCTTGGGTGGCCGATTGGGGCTAAACACCGGGGAGCTGTTTTTT
.,TRBV10-1,TRBD1,TRBJ1-1,CASSETGDPNTEAFF,TGCGCCAGCAGTGAAACAGGGGATCCTAACACTGAAGCTTTCTTT
once,TRBV29-1,.,TRBJ2-1,CSAGTARGRRNEQFF,TGCAGCGCCGGGACAGCCCGCGGGAGGAGAAATGAGCAGTTCTTC
.,TRBV5-7,.,TRBJ2-1,CASSLGGRGRGYNEQFF,TGTGCCAGCAGCTTGGGGGGTAGGGGGAGGGGATACAATGAGCAGTTCTTC
.,TRBV28,TRBD2,TRBJ2-5,CASSSLPAGGGTQYF,TGTGCCAGCAGTTCCCTCCCCGCGGGAGGAGGGACCCAGTACTTC